This T cell receptor (beta chain) was sequenced during a study of OX40 agonist ivuxolimab in advanced cancers. TCRdb's copy holds only in-frame clones and misses some; the assay was immunoSEQ multiplex PCR. Seen here are approximately 65,000 clones, 87% observed once, and the top ten hold around 0.78%. Germline V gives CDR1 KGHSH, CDR2 LQKENI. CDR3 size: 13 residues. V was shortened by 3 bases and J by 6 bases, with 12 bases between the two germline ends. The rearrangement links TRBV18 to TRBJ2-7; TRBD1 is a possible D gene (5 bases). Sequencing used CD4+ or CD8+ T cells sorted from blood, obtained in a trial of the OX40 agonist ivuxolimab. This receptor was identified in an adult with an advanced solid tumor such as melanoma, head and neck, liver or kidney cancer. The CDR3 coding sequence is TGTGCCAGCTCACCCGACAGACCCTTCGAGCAGTACTTC. Translated, it gives CASSPDRPFEQYF.